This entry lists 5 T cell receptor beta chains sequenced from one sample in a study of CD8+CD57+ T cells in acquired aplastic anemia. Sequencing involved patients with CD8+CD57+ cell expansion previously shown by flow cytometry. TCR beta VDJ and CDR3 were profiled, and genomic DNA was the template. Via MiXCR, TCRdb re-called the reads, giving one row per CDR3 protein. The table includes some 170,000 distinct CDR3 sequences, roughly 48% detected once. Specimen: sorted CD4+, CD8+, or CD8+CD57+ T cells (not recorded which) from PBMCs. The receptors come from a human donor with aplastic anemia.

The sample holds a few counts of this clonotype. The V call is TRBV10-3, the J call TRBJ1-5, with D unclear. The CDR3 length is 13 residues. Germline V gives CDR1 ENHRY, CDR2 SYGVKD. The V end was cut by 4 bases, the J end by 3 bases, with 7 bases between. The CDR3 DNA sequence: TGTGCCATCAGTGGAGAGAACAATCAGCCCCAGCATTTT. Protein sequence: CAISGENNQPQHF.

CDR3 in amino acids: CSADDGYYGYTF. The CDR3 coding sequence is TGCAGTGCCGACGACGGATACTATGGCTACACCTTC. The V gene is TRBV20-1, the J gene TRBJ1-2; D unresolved. V was pared by 6 bases and J by 3 bases, with 11 bases between. The CDR3 totals 12 residues. The germline V gene encodes CDR1 DFQATT and CDR2 SNEGSKA (reference sequence).

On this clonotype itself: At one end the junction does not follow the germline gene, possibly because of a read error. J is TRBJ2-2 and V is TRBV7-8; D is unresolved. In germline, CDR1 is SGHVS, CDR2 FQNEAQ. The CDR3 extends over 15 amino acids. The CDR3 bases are TGTGCCAGCAGCGTAGACGCATTGAACACCGGTGAGCTGTTTTTT. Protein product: CASSVDALNTGELFF.

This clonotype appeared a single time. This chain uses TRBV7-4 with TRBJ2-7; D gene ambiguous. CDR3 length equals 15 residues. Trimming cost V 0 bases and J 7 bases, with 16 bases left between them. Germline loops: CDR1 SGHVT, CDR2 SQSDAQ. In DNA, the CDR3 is TGTGCCAGCAGCTTAGCGCTGAACGCCGTAGGTGAGCAGTACTTC. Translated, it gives CASSLALNAVGEQYF. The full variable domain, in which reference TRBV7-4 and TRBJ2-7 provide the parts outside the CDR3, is GAGVSQSPRYKVAKRGRDVALRCDSISGHVTLYWYRQTLGQGSEVLTYSQSDAQRDKSGRPSGRFSAERPERSVSTLKIQRTEQGDSAVYLCASSLALNAVGEQYFGPGTRLTVT.

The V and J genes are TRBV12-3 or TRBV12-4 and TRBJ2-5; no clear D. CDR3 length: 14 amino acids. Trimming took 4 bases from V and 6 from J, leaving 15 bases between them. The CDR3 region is CASSSRTIGQTQYF. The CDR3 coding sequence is TGTGCCAGCAGTTCCCGGACGATTGGACAGACCCAGTACTTC.